These 3 T cell receptor beta chains originate from one sample sequenced in a study of blood T cell repertoires in COVID-19. Method: immunoSEQ multiplex PCR; TCRdb's copy keeps in-frame clones and lacks some. In the table there are more than 110,000 clones, about 87% of which are singletons. The sequencing input was peripheral blood. The receptors were sampled from a human donor in a cohort sampled during active COVID-19.

The chain is built from TRBV5-1 and TRBJ2-5; no clear D gene. This CDR3 comprises 14 residues. Germline lookup yields CDR1 SGHRS and CDR2 YFSETQ. Trimming removed 4 bases at V and 2 bases at J, with 12 bases between. The DNA of the CDR3 is TGCGCCAGCAGCCCCTTAGAGCCGCAAGAGACCCAGTACTTC. Translation gives CASSPLEPQETQYF.

This clone was seen only a few times. The chain links TRBV20-1 to TRBJ1-2; D gene ambiguous. From germline, CDR1 is DFQATT and CDR2 SNEGSKA (reference sequence). With 6 bases removed from V and 2 bases from J, the gap between germline ends came to 19 bases. This CDR3 has 15 residues. The CDR3 nucleotides are TGCAGTGCCAGTGACGAGGACTTTCGAAACTATGGCTACACCTTC. Its protein is CSASDEDFRNYGYTF.

CDR3 bases: TGTGCCAGCGCCCAGGGGTCAGTCTCTGGAAACACCATATATTTT. Amino acids: CASAQGSVSGNTIYF. The rearrangement uses TRBV19 and TRBJ1-3, with D tentatively TRBD1 (6 bases). CDR3 length: 15 amino acids. V shed 9 bases and J shed 0 bases, with 15 bases lying between them. Germline lookup yields CDR1 LNHDA and CDR2 SQIVND (reference sequence). Variable domain in full (rest from reference TRBV19 and TRBJ1-3): DGGITQSPKYLFRKEGQNVTLSCEQNLNHDAMYWYRQDPGQGLRLIYYSQIVNDFQKGDIAEGYSVSREKKESFPLTVTSAQKNPTAFYLCASAQGSVSGNTIYFGEGSWLTVV.